This TCR beta chain derives from a study of response to subunit inactivated influenza vaccine. This clonotype has a handful of counts. The antigen is unknown. Study results and limitations: Authors suggested that a seasonal influenza vaccination recruits few new T cells each time.

Each CDR3 protein gets one entry after TCRdb re-called the RT-PCR reads with MiXCR. The sample includes a few hundred thousand distinct CDR3 sequences, 12% to 15% of them seen just once. The germline V gene encodes CDR1 GTSNPN and CDR2 SVGIG (reference sequence). The CDR3 covers 13 residues. The V and J ends lost 4 bases and 3 bases respectively, with 12 bases between them. The receptor comes from a man aged 45-60 years who received an inactivated influenza vaccine. The genes are TRBV30 and TRBJ1-2; D perhaps matches TRBD1 (6 bases). The specimen comprised PBMCs from blood, sampled less than 13 days after vaccination. The CDR3 nucleotides are TGTGCCTGGAATTGGGGGGGCCACTATGGCTACACCTTC. Protein product: CAWNWGGHYGYTF.